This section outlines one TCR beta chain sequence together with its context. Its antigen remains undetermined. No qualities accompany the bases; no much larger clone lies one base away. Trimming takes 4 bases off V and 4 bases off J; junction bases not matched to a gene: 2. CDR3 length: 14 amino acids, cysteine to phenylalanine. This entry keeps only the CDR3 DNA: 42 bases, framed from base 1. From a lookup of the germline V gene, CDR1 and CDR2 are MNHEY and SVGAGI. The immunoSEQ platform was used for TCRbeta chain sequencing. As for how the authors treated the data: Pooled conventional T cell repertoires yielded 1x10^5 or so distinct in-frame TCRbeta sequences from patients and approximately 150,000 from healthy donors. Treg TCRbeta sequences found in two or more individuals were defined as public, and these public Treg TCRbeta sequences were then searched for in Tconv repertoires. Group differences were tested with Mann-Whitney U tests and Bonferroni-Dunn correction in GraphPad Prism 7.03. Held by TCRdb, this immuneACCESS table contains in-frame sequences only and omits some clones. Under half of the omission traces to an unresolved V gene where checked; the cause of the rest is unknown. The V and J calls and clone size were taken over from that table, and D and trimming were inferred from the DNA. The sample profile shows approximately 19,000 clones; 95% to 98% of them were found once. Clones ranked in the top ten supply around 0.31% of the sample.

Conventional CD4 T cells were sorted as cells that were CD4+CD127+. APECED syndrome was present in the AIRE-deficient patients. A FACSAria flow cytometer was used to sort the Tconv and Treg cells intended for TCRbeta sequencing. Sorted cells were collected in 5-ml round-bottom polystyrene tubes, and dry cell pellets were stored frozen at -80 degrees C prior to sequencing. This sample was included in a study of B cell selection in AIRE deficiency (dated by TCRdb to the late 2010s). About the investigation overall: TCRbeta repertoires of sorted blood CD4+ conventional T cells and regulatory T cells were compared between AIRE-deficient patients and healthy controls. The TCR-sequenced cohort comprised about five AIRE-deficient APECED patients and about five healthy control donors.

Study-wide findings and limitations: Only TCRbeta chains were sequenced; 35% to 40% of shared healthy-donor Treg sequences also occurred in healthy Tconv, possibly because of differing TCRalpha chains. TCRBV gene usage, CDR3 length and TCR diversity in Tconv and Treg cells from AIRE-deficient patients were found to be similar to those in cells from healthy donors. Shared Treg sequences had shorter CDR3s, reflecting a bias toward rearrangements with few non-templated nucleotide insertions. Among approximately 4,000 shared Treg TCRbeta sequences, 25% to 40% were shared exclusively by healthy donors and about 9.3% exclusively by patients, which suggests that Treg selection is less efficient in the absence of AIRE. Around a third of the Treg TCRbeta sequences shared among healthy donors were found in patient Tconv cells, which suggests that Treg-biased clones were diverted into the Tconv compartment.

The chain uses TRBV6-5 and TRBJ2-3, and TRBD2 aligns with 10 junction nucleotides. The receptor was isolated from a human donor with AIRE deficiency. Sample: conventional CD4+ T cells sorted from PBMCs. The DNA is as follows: TGTGCCAGCAGTTCTGGGACTAGCGCAGATACGCAGTATTTT. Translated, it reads CASSSGTSADTQYF.